This record covers a single TCR beta chain. Its antigen remains unknown. The iRepertoire nested amplicon-rescue multiplex PCR amplified TCR alpha and beta CDR3s from RNA. Using its own MiXCR run on the multiplex PCR reads, TCRdb lists one record per CDR3 protein. The sample has 20,000 to 25,000 distinct CDR3 sequences; around 24% are singletons. This sample was taken from a study of glioma-infiltrating T cells. Points from the study as a whole: Non-neoplastic patients had below-expected tissue-blood divergence, while all gliomas exceeded expectation.

CDR1 LNHDA and CDR2 SQIVND come from the germline V gene (reference sequence). The CDR3 loop spans 12 amino acids. Sequenced: glioma tissue, nonneoplastic brain tissue, or PBMCs (not recorded which). This sequence was found in a human donor with low-grade glioma or glioblastoma, undergoing nonglioma brain surgery, or in good health (not recorded which). The chain links TRBV19 to TRBJ1-1; tentatively, D is TRBD1 (6 bases). Here the CDR3 reads CGTGRGATEAFF. The DNA for the CDR3 is TGTGGAACGGGGCGGGGGGCCACTGAAGCTTTCTTT.